This T cell receptor (beta chain) was sequenced during a study of T cells in Graves' hyperthyroidism and ophthalmopathy. Study details: The blood sample was taken at first diagnosis, before treatment began. Overall study findings and caveats: Blood also contained most expanded thyroid clonotypes above 0.001.

RNA transcripts provided the source from which TCR beta CDR3 regions were amplified. Initially, a first-round RT-PCR of the TCR CDR3 employed the HTBI primer set. TCRdb analysed the multiplex PCR reads with MiXCR anew, one entry per CDR3 protein. The repertoire holds around 800,000 distinct CDR3 sequences, with 35% to 45% as singletons. The germline gives CDR1 SNHLY, CDR2 FYNNEI. The CDR3 is made up of 12 amino acids. V lost 2 bases to trimming and J lost 3 bases, with 5 bases between them. Around 10 ml of fresh peripheral blood supplied the PBMCs. The table lists this clonotype with many counts. The antigen is unknown.

Specimen: blood. The chain combines TRBV2 with TRBJ2-7; no clear D gene. The receptor's source is a man aged 18 to 29 with Graves' hyperthyroidism. CDR3 sequence (DNA): TGTGCCAGCAGTGAACGGAACTACGAGCAGTACTTC. Protein product: CASSERNYEQYF.